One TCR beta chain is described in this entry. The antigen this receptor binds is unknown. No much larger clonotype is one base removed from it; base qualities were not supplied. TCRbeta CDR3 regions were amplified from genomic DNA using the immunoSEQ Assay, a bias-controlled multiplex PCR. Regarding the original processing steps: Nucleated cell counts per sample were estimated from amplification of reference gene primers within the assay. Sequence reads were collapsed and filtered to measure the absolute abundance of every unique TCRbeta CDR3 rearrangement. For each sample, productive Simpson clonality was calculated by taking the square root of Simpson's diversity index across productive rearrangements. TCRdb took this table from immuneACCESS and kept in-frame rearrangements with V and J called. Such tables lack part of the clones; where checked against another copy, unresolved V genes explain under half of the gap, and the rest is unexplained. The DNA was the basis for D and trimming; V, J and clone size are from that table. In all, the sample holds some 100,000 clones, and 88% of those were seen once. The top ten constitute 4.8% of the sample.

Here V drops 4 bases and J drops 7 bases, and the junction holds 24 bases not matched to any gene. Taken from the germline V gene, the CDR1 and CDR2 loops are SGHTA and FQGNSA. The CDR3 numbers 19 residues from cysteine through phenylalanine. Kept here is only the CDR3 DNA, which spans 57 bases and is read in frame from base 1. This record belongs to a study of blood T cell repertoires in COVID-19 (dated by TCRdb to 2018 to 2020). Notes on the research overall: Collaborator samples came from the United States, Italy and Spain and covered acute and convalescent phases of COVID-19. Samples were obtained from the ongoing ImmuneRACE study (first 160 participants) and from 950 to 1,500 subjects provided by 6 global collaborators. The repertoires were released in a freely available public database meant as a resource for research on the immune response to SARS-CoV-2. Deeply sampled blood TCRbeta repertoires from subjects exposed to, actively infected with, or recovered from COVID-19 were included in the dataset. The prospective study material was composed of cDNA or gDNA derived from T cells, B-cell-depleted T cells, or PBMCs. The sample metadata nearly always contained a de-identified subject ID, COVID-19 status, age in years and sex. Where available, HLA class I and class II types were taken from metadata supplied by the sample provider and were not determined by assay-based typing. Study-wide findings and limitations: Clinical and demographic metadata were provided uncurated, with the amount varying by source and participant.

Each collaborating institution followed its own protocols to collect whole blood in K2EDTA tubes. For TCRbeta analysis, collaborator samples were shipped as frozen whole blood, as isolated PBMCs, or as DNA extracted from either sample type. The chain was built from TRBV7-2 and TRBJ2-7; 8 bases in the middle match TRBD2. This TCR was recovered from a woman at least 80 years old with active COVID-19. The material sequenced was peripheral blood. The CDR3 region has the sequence CASSSRLFFWREAAREQYF. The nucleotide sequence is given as TGTGCCAGCAGCTCAAGACTTTTTTTTTGGCGGGAGGCGGCCCGGGAGCAGTACTTC. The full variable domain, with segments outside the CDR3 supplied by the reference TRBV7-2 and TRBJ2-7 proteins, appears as GAGVSQSPSNKVTEKGKDVELRCDPISGHTALYWYRQSLGQGLEFLIYFQGNSAPDKSGLPSDRFSAERTGGSVSTLTIQRTQQEDSAVYLCASSSRLFFWREAAREQYFGPGTRLTVT.